Below, one T cell receptor (beta chain) is given with its context. The data were taken from a study of technical replicates of blood from several donors. Sequencing used immunoSEQ multiplex PCR; TCRdb keeps in-frame clones, though not all of them. Counted here are around 80,000 clones, roughly 93% occurring once; the ten biggest clones make up roughly 0.26%. Sequences were obtained from T cells isolated from PBMCs. This receptor was taken from a human donor in good health.

The CDR3 protein is CASSDINEQFF. CDR3 sequence (DNA): TGTGCCAGCAGTGACATCAATGAGCAGTTCTTC. This chain joins TRBV2 and TRBJ2-1; D remains ambiguous. The CDR3 has 11 amino acids. The V end lost 3 bases, the J end lost 6 bases, and 3 bases lay between the germline ends. The germline V gene has CDR1 SNHLY and CDR2 FYNNEI.